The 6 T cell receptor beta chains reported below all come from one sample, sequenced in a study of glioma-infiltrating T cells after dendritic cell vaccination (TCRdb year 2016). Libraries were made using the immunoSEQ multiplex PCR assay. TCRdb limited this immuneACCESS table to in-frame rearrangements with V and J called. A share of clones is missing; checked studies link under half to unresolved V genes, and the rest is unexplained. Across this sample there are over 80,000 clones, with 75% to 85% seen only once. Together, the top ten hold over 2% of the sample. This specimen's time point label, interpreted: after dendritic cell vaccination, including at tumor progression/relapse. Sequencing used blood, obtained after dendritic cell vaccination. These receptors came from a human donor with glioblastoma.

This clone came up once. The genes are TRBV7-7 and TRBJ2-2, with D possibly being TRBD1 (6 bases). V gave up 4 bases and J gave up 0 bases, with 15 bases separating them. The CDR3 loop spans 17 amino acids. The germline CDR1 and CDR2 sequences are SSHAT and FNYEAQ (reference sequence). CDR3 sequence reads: CASSSRTEVTNTGELFF. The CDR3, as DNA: TGTGCCAGCAGCTCGAGGACAGAAGTAACGAACACCGGGGAGCTGTTTTTT.

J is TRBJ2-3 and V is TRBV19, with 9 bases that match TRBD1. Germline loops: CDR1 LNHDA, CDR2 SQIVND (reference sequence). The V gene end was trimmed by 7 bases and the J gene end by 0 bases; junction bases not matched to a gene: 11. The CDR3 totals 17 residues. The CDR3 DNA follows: TGTGCCAGTACTACCGGGACAGGGAAAATTAGCACAGATACGCAGTATTTT. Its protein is CASTTGTGKISTDTQYF.

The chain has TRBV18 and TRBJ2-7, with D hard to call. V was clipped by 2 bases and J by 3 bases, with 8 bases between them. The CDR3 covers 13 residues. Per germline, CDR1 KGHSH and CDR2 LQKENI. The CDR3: CASSPNANYEQYV. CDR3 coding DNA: TGTGCCAGCTCACCAAACGCAAACTACGAGCAGTACGTC.

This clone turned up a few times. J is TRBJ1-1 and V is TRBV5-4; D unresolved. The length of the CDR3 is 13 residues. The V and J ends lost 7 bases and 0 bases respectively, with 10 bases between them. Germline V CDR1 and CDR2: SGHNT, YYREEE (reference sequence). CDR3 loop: CASLNSMNTEAFF. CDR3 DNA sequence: TGTGCCAGCCTTAACAGTATGAACACTGAAGCTTTCTTT.

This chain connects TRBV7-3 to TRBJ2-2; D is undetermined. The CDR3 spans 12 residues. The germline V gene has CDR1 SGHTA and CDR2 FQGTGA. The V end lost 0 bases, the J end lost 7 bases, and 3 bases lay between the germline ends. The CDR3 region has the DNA TGTGCCAGCAGCTTAACCAACGGGGAGCTGTTTTTT. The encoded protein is CASSLTNGELFF.

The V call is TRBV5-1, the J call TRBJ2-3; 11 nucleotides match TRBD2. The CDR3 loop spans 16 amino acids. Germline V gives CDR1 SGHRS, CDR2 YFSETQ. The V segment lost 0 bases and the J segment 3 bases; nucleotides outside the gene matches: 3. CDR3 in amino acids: CASSLEGTSGTDTQYF. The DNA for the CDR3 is TGCGCCAGCAGCTTGGAGGGGACTAGCGGTACAGATACGCAGTATTTT.